This T cell receptor (beta chain) was documented in a study of control samples from healthy donors and cancer patients. This table comes from immunoSEQ multiplex PCR, and its TCRdb copy is limited to in-frame clones, with some not included. The table lists 60,000 to 75,000 clones, around 90% of them singletons. Per the germline V gene, CDR1 is MDHEN and CDR2 is SYDVKM. V lost 6 bases to trimming and J lost 5 bases, with 6 bases between them. The CDR3 extends over 11 amino acids. The sequenced material came from PBMCs. The chain uses TRBV28 and TRBJ2-3, with D uncertain. The TCR sequence derives from a man in his sixties with colorectal cancer. For the CDR3, the DNA is TGTGCCAGCAGCTGGGGAGATACGCAGTATTTT. This sequence encodes CASSWGDTQYF.